These 18 T cell receptor beta chains share one sample of origin, sequenced in a study of blood T cell repertoires in COVID-19. Only in-frame clones appear in the TCRdb table, and some are missing; sequencing was by immunoSEQ multiplex PCR. Here the sample spans under 250,000 clones, 81% being singletons. The sample taken for sequencing was peripheral blood. All receptors come from a woman aged 80 or older with acute or convalescent COVID-19.

CDR3 residues: CASSRDSSGNTIYF. In DNA, the CDR3 is TGTGCCAGCAGCCGGGACAGCTCTGGAAACACCATATATTTT. The rearrangement uses TRBV9 and TRBJ1-3; TRBD1 agrees at 7 bases. The germline V gene encodes CDR1 SGDLS and CDR2 YYNGEE. V gave up 4 bases and J gave up 0 bases; unmatched junction bases: 1. The CDR3 sequence is 14 residues long.

V and J are TRBV9 and TRBJ2-3; 7 nucleotides line up with TRBD1. The length of the CDR3 is 17 residues. V lost 3 bases to trimming and J lost 3 bases; unmatched junction nucleotides: 13. Germline CDR1 reads SGDLS; CDR2 reads YYNGEE. The CDR3 is CASSEGPPGGSTDTQYF. The CDR3 DNA is TGTGCCAGCAGCGAAGGGCCCCCAGGGGGTTCGACAGATACGCAGTATTTT.

The chain employs TRBV3-1 (or the pseudogene TRBV3-2) and TRBJ2-7, with D unresolved. Per the germline V gene, CDR1 is LGHDT and CDR2 is YNNKEL (reference sequence). The CDR3 spans 13 residues. The germline V and J ends were trimmed by 4 bases and 3 bases, with 10 bases remaining between them. The CDR3 region has the DNA TGTGCCAGCAGCCCACTATCTAGCTACGAGCAGTACTTC. It codes for CASSPLSSYEQYF.

The CDR3 loop is CASSEASGGNIQYF. The CDR3 DNA reads TGTGCCAGCAGTGAGGCTAGTGGGGGGAACATTCAGTACTTC. The chain couples TRBV25-1 to TRBJ2-4; a possible D gene is TRBD2 (6 bases). There are 14 residues in the CDR3. V gave up 3 bases and J gave up 7 bases, with 13 bases separating them. CDR1 and CDR2 from the germline V gene are MGHDK and SYGVNS.

The CDR3 nucleotides are TGTGCCACCAGCAAAACCGGGACAGGGGCCCGCGGGCAGTACTTC. Residues: CATSKTGTGARGQYF. The gene calls are TRBV15 and TRBJ2-7; 10 positions agree with TRBD1. Germline trimming cut 4 bases from V and 9 bases from J; bases unmatched to any gene: 12. This CDR3 has 15 amino acids. The germline V gene has CDR1 LNHNV and CDR2 YYDKDF (reference sequence).

A few counts support this clone. This rearrangement joins TRBV27 to TRBJ2-3; 8 nucleotides agree with TRBD2. J gave up 5 bases and V 5 bases, and 12 bases lay outside the gene matches. Germline assignment: CDR1 MNHEY and CDR2 SMNVEV (reference sequence). The CDR3 sequence is 16 residues long. CDR3 nucleotide sequence: TGTGCCAGCAGTGCGGGGAGCGGGAGTGGTGTAGATACGCAGTATTTT. It specifies CASSAGSGSGVDTQYF.

This chain uses TRBV7-2 with TRBJ2-7; 7 bases line up with TRBD2. CDR1 is SGHTA and CDR2 is FQGNSA in the germline V gene. The CDR3 is made up of 14 amino acids. With 3 bases clipped from V and 5 bases from J, the junction kept 7 bases outside the gene matches. CDR3 nucleotide sequence: TGTGCCAGCAGCTTCGGGAGGACCACTAACGAGCAGTACTTC. Its protein is CASSFGRTTNEQYF.

This rearrangement joins TRBV19 to TRBJ1-2, with a possible D match to TRBD1 (6 bases). The CDR3 runs 16 residues. CDR1 is LNHDA, CDR2 SQIVND, per germline (reference sequence). The V and J ends lost 4 bases and 8 bases respectively, with 23 bases between them. CDR3 in amino acids: CASSTQTGHSVLGYTF. CDR3 in DNA: TGTGCCAGTAGTACCCAAACGGGACACAGCGTCCTGGGCTACACCTTC.

The chain has TRBV27 and TRBJ2-3; 10 bases are shared with TRBD2. J lost 3 bases, V lost 6 bases, and 9 bases had no gene match. Germline V lookup: CDR1 MNHEY, CDR2 SMNVEV (reference sequence). This CDR3 is built from 16 residues. CDR3 in amino acids: CASRGASGRGTDTQYF. Here the CDR3 DNA reads TGTGCCAGCAGGGGGGCTAGCGGGAGAGGTACAGATACGCAGTATTTT.

The rearrangement joins TRBV3-1 (or the pseudogene TRBV3-2) to TRBJ2-7; D is ambiguous. Deletions cut 4 bases from V and 4 bases from J, with 5 bases between. In germline, CDR1 is LGHDT, CDR2 YNNKEL (reference sequence). There are 11 residues in the CDR3. In nucleotides, the CDR3 is TGTGCCAGCAGCCTCTCTTACGAGCAGTACTTC. It codes for CASSLSYEQYF.

This chain links TRBV27 with TRBJ1-2, with D maybe TRBD1 (5 bases). This CDR3 region has 14 residues. V was pared by 5 bases and J by 3 bases, with 13 bases between. CDR1 MNHEY and CDR2 SMNVEV come from the germline V gene (reference sequence). This CDR3 reads CASSPSGFHYGYTF. CDR3 DNA sequence: TGTGCCAGCAGTCCATCAGGGTTTCACTATGGCTACACCTTC.

This clone appeared a single time. The J gene is TRBJ2-1, the V gene TRBV27, with D maybe TRBD1 (5 bases). From germline, CDR1 is MNHEY and CDR2 SMNVEV (reference sequence). Between the trimmed V and J ends, which lost 0 bases and 8 bases, there was a span of 17 bases. The CDR3 covers 16 residues. CDR3 bases: TGTGCCAGCAGTTTATCCCCCCCGACAGTTTCGGATGAGCAGTTCTTC. Amino acids: CASSLSPPTVSDEQFF.

This chain connects TRBV11-2 to TRBJ1-4; D might be TRBD1 (5 bases). This CDR3 contains 13 residues. The ends were cut back, 5 bases at V and 5 bases at J, with 9 bases in the middle. In germline, CDR1 is SGHAT, CDR2 FQNNGV. In DNA form, the CDR3 reads TGTGCCAGCAGCCGGGGGGGAAATGAAAAACTGTTTTTT. It encodes CASSRGGNEKLFF.

This chain joins TRBV2 and TRBJ2-7, with D maybe TRBD2 (5 bases). The CDR3 is 14 residues long. With 6 bases removed from V and 0 bases from J, the gap between germline ends came to 12 bases. The germline V gene has CDR1 SNHLY and CDR2 FYNNEI. The DNA of the CDR3 is TGTGCCAGCAGGAGCGGCCGGTCCTCCTACGAGCAGTACTTC. It yields the protein CASRSGRSSYEQYF.

Only one count was recorded for this clone. The V call is TRBV6-5, the J call TRBJ2-3, with TRBD1 as a possible D gene (6 bases). Germline-derived CDR1 and CDR2 are MNHEY and SVGAGI. This CDR3 comprises 15 residues. The ends were cut back, 5 bases at V and 1 base at J, with 13 bases in the middle. CDR3 in amino acids: CASSKRQDRTDTQYF. The DNA for the CDR3 is TGTGCCAGCAGTAAACGACAGGATCGCACAGATACGCAGTATTTT.

The V call is TRBV3-1 (or the pseudogene TRBV3-2), the J call TRBJ2-5; 7 nucleotides match TRBD1. Unmatched junction bases numbered 7, after V lost 4 bases and J lost 5 bases. Germline V CDR1 and CDR2: LGHDT, YNNKEL (reference sequence). CDR3 size: 14 residues. The CDR3 coding sequence is TGTGCCAGCAGCCCTGACAGGGTCAGGGAGACCCAGTACTTC. Encoded protein: CASSPDRVRETQYF.

This chain connects TRBV10-2 to TRBJ1-5; D is ambiguous. From germline, CDR1 is WSHSY and CDR2 SAAADI. The CDR3 length is 15 residues. Trimming cost V 0 bases and J 0 bases, with 6 bases left between them. The CDR3: CASSESSDSNQPQHF. The CDR3 DNA reads as TGCGCCAGCAGTGAGTCGAGCGATAGCAATCAGCCCCAGCATTTT.

Remarks on this clone: No conserved phenylalanine or tryptophan ends this CDR3, so it is likely a read error. The chain recombines TRBV5-1 with TRBJ1-2, with D possibly being TRBD1 (5 bases). V was trimmed by 3 bases and J by 5 bases, leaving 11 bases between them. The CDR3 has 13 residues. Germline CDR1 SGHRS, CDR2 YFSETQ. The CDR3 coding sequence is TGCGCCAGCAGCTGGGAGCGGGGGTATGGCTACACCCTC. As protein: CASSWERGYGYTL.